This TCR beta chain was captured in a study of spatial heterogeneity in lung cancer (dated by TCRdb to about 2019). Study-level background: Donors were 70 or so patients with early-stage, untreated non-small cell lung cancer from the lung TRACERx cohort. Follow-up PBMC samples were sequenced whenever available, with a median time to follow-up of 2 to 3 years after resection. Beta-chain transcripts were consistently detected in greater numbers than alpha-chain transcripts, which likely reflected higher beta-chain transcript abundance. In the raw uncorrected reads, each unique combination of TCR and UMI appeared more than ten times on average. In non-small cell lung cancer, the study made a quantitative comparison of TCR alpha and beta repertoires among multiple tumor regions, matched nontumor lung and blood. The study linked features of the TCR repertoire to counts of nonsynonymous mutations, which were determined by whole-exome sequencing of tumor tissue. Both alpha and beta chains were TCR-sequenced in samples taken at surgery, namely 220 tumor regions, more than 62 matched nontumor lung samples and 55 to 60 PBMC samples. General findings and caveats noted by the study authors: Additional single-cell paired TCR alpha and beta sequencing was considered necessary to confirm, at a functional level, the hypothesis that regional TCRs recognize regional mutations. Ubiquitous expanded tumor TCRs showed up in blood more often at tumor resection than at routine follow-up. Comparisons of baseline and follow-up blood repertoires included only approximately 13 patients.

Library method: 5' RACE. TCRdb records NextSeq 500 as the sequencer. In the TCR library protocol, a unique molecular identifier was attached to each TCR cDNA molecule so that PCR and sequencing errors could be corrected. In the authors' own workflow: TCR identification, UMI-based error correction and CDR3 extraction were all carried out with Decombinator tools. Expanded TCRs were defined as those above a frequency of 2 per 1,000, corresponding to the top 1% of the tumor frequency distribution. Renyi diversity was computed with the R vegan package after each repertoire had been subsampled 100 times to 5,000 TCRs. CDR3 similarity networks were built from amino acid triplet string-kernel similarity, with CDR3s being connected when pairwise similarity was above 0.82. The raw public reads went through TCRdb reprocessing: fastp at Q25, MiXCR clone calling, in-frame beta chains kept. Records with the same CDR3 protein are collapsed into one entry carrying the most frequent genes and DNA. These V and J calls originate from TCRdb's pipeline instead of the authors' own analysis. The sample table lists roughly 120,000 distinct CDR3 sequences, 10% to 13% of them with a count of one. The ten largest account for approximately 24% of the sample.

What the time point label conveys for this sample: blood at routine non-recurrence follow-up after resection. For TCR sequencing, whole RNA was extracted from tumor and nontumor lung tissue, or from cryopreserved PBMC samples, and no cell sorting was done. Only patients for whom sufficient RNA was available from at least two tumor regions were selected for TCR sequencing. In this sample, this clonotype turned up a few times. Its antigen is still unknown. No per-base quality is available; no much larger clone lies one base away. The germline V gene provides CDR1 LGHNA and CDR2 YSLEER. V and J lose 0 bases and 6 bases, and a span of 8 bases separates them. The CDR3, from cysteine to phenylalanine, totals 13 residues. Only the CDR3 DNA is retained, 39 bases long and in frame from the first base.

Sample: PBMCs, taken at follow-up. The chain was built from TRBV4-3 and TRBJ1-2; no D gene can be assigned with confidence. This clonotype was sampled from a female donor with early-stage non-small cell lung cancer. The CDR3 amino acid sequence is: CASSQEREDGYTF. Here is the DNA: TGCGCCAGCAGCCAAGAGCGCGAGGATGGCTACACCTTC.